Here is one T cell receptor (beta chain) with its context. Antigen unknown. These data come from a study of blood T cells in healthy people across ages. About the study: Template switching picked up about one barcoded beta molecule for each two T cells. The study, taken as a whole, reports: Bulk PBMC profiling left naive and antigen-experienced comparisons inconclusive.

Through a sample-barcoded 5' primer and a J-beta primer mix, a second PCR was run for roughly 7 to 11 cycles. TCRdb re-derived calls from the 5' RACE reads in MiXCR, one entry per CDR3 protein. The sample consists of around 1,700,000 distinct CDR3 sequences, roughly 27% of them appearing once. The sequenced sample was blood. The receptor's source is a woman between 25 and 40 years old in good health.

For the CDR3, the DNA is TGTGCCAGCAGCTCGGACAGTTCCTACTACAATGAGCAGTTCTTC. It codes for CASSSDSSYYNEQFF. The chain combines TRBV7-9 with TRBJ2-1, with D tentatively TRBD1 (6 bases). The CDR3 has 15 amino acids. The V gene lost 4 bases and the J gene lost 3 bases, with 13 bases spanning the gap. Germline lookup yields CDR1 SEHNR and CDR2 FQNEAQ (reference sequence).